The clone carrying this TCR beta chain was found many times. Antigen specificity is unknown. This entry comes from a study of metastatic and nonmetastatic thyroid tumors. Study information: Repertoire comparisons spanned blood and tumor or nodule tissue from malignant and benign thyroid patients. Points from the study as a whole: Patients with malignant thyroid tumors reportedly had significantly higher TCR beta diversity than those with benign nodules, in blood and tumor.

The V gene lost 1 base and the J gene lost 1 base, with 17 bases spanning the gap. Germline V gene lookup returns CDR1 SGHDT and CDR2 YYEEEE. This CDR3 spans 18 amino acids. Original processing notes: For papillary thyroid cancer, a distant-metastasis classifier was constructed from CDR3 differences observed across clinicopathological groups. TCRdb re-called the PCR reads with MiXCR. These V and J calls originate from TCRdb's pipeline instead of the authors' own analysis. The table records about 16,000 clones, 15% to 19% of them present only once. There were no patients who had received any treatment before thyroid surgery.

The material sequenced was blood. V gene TRBV5-6 combines with J gene TRBJ2-2; unclear D gene. This TCR came from a female donor with papillary thyroid cancer or a benign thyroid nodule (not recorded which). Some clones in this sample may be carry-over from other donors' samples. The CDR3 protein is CASSLSTIRYMNTGELFF. The CDR3 DNA sequence: TGTGCCAGCAGCTTGTCAACAATCAGGTACATGAACACCGGGGAGCTGTTTTTT. Combining the CDR3 with reference TRBV5-6 and TRBJ2-2 gives the whole variable domain DAGVTQSPTHLIKTRGQQVTLRCSPKSGHDTVSWYQQALGQGPQFIFQYYEEEERQRGNFPDRFSGHQFPNYSSELNVNALLLGDSALYLCASSLSTIRYMNTGELFFGEGSRLTVL.